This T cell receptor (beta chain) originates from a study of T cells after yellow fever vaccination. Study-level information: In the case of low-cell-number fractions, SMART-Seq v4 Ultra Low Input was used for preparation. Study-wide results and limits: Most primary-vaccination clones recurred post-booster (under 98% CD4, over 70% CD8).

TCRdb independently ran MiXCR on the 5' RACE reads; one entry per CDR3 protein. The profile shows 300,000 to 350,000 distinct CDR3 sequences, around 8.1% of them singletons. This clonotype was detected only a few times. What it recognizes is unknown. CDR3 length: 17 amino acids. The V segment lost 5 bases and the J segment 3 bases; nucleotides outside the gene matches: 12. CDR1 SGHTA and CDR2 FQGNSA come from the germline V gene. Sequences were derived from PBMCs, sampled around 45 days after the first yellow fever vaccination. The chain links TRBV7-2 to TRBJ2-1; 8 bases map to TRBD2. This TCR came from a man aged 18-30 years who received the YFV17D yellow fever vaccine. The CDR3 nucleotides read TGTGCCAGCAGCCCGACTACCGGGACTAGAGACTACAATGAGCAGTTCTTC. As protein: CASSPTTGTRDYNEQFF.